The 30 T cell receptor beta chains in this list originate from one sample, sequenced in a study of shared clonotypes between healthy human individuals. Assay: immunoSEQ multiplex PCR; the TCRdb copy retains only in-frame clones and omits some. There are almost 700,000 clones in the sample; 92% occur only once, and approximately 25% lies in the top ten. It was CD45RO-negative cells, positively selected for CCR7, that made up naive CD8 cells, with terminally differentiated effector memory CD45RA+ cells excluded. Source material: naive CD8+ T cells sorted from blood. All receptors come from a young man in good health.

A single count supports this clone. The chain uses TRBV4-1 and TRBJ2-7; D is perhaps TRBD1 (6 bases). The CDR3 extends over 16 amino acids. V lost 3 bases and J lost 0, with 15 bases in between. The germline V gene has CDR1 MGHRA and CDR2 YSYEKL. CDR3 amino acids: CASSHLQGPLSYEQYF. The CDR3 coding sequence is TGCGCCAGCAGCCACTTACAGGGCCCCCTCTCCTACGAGCAGTACTTC.

V is TRBV28 and J is TRBJ2-1, with D hard to call. V shed 6 bases and J shed 7 bases, with 7 bases lying between them. Looked up from germline, CDR1 is MDHEN and CDR2 is SYDVKM. This CDR3 has 11 amino acids. The CDR3 sequence is CASSPGNEQFF. The CDR3 DNA follows: TGTGCCAGCAGCCCCGGAAATGAGCAGTTCTTC.

CDR3 coding DNA: TGTGCCAGCAGCGTAGATCCCGGACAGGCCAGCTCCTACGAGCAGTACTTC. It codes for CASSVDPGQASSYEQYF. The V call is TRBV9, the J call TRBJ2-7; 7 positions agree with TRBD1. Trimming took 0 bases from V and 0 from J; bases not matched to a gene: 9. Germline loops: CDR1 SGDLS, CDR2 YYNGEE. This CDR3 is built from 17 residues.

This clone was observed a single time. The rearrangement links TRBV7-6 to TRBJ2-7; D tentatively fits TRBD1 or TRBD2 (7 bases each). The germline gives CDR1 SGHVS, CDR2 FNYEAQ. CDR3 size: 14 residues. V was pared by 3 bases and J by 5 bases, with 14 bases between. The DNA for the CDR3 is TGTGCCAGCAGCTTCTTAAGCGGGACAGACGAGCAGTACTTC. It yields the protein CASSFLSGTDEQYF.

The chain is built from TRBV11-3 and TRBJ2-1; TRBD2 aligns across 10 bases. V lost 2 bases to trimming and J lost 4 bases; unmatched junction nucleotides: 2. Germline V gene data show CDR1 as SGHNT and CDR2 as YENEEA. The CDR3 sequence is 15 residues long. The CDR3 DNA sequence: TGTGCCAGCAGCTTAACTAGCGGGGTGTACAATGAGCAGTTCTTC. This encodes CASSLTSGVYNEQFF.

In its sample, this clone was seen once. This rearrangement joins TRBV29-1 to TRBJ2-2; D is possibly TRBD1 (5 bases). The V and J ends lost 3 bases and 7 bases respectively, with 9 bases between them. Germline-derived CDR1 and CDR2 are SQVTM and ANQGSEA. CDR3 length equals 12 residues. In nucleotides, the CDR3 is TGCAGCGTTGAGGCAGGGTTCGGGGAGCTGTTTTTT. It encodes CSVEAGFGELFF.

The chain carries TRBV7-6 and TRBJ2-1; D is ambiguous. The germline V gene encodes CDR1 SGHVS and CDR2 FNYEAQ. Between the trimmed V and J ends, which lost 5 bases and 9 bases, there was a span of 11 bases. CDR3 length equals 12 residues. The CDR3 is CASSPRDTEQFF. The CDR3 nucleotides are TGTGCCAGCAGCCCCCGAGACACTGAGCAGTTCTTC. Variable domain in full (rest from reference TRBV7-6 and TRBJ2-1): GAGVSQSPRYKVTKRGQDVALRCDPISGHVSLYWYRQALGQGPEFLTYFNYEAQQDKSGLPNDRFSAERPEGSISTLTIQRTEQRDSAMYRCASSPRDTEQFFGPGTRLTVL.

This chain uses TRBV4-1 with TRBJ1-3, with D possibly matching TRBD1 (5 bases). The germline V and J ends were trimmed by 2 bases and 1 base, with 12 bases remaining between them. The CDR3 has 16 amino acids. Germline values: CDR1 MGHRA, CDR2 YSYEKL. The CDR3 here is CASSQSRAGSGNTIYF. The CDR3 region has the DNA TGCGCCAGCAGCCAATCCCGGGCAGGGTCTGGAAACACCATATATTTT.

CDR3 sequence (DNA): TGCGCCAGCAGCTTTGGGGTGGAGCAGTACTTC. Translated: CASSFGVEQYF. The rearrangement links TRBV5-1 to TRBJ2-7; D ambiguous. Germline-derived CDR1 and CDR2 are SGHRS and YFSETQ. V was pared by 2 bases and J by 7 bases, with 7 bases between. This CDR3 region has 11 residues.

The chain uses TRBV10-1 and TRBJ2-7, with TRBD1 as a possible D gene (5 bases). The CDR3 totals 13 residues. Trimming removed 3 bases at V and 1 base at J, with 7 bases between. Germline CDR1 reads WNHNN; CDR2 reads SYGVQD (reference sequence). The CDR3 loop reads CASSDTGSYEQYF. The DNA of the CDR3 is TGCGCCAGCAGTGATACAGGATCCTACGAGCAGTACTTC.

The V and J genes are TRBV7-9 and TRBJ2-2, with a weak D call TRBD1 (7 bases). Germline V gene lookup returns CDR1 SEHNR and CDR2 FQNEAQ (reference sequence). The CDR3 is 17 residues long. With 3 bases removed from V and 7 bases from J, the gap between germline ends came to 21 bases. CDR3 region: CASSLFEGTARDGELFF. The DNA for the CDR3 is TGTGCCAGCAGCTTGTTTGAGGGGACAGCGCGGGACGGGGAGCTGTTTTTT.

The rearrangement uses TRBV4-1 and TRBJ1-2, with 7 positions matching TRBD1. This CDR3 comprises 15 residues. The V gene's germline CDR1 is MGHRA and CDR2 YSYEKL. V lost 1 base, J lost 6 bases, and 8 bases stayed unmatched. DNA for the CDR3: TGCGCCAGCAGCCAAGTCCTGGACAGGTTGGATGGCTACACCTTC. Translated, it gives CASSQVLDRLDGYTF.

The V call is TRBV30, the J call TRBJ2-7; 7 nucleotides align to TRBD2. Losses at the gene ends were 8 bases for V and 4 bases for J; bases not matched to a gene: 5. CDR3 length: 11 amino acids. The germline V gene has CDR1 GTSNPN and CDR2 SVGIG (reference sequence). For the CDR3, the DNA is TGTGCCAGGGACGGGGGGTACGAGCAGTACTTC. This codes for CARDGGYEQYF.

V is TRBV12-5 and J is TRBJ2-4; TRBD1 agrees at 7 bases. V gave up 6 bases and J gave up 4 bases; unmatched junction bases: 9. There are 15 residues in the CDR3. CDR1 LGHNT and CDR2 FRNRAP come from the germline V gene. For the CDR3, the DNA is TGTGCTAGTGGCACAGACAGGGAGAGTAAAAACATTCAGTACTTC. Translation gives CASGTDRESKNIQYF.

The rearrangement uses TRBV27 and TRBJ1-1; D may be TRBD1 (5 bases). CDR1 is MNHEY and CDR2 is SMNVEV in the germline V gene (reference sequence). The germline V and J ends were trimmed by 0 bases and 8 bases, with 10 bases remaining between them. The CDR3 is made up of 13 amino acids. In nucleotides, the CDR3 is TGTGCCAGCAGTTTATCGCCAGGGATCGAAGCTTTCTTT. It translates to CASSLSPGIEAFF.

The chain couples TRBV5-1 to TRBJ2-1; TRBD2 matches at 8 bases. Germline V gene lookup returns CDR1 SGHRS and CDR2 YFSETQ. With 4 bases clipped from V and 6 bases from J, the junction kept 9 bases outside the gene matches. This CDR3 has 15 amino acids. The CDR3 DNA reads TGCGCCAGCAGCCCGCTTATGAGCGGGAGCAATGAGCAGTTCTTC. It encodes CASSPLMSGSNEQFF.

This clone was recorded only once. The rearrangement joins TRBV9 to TRBJ1-4; 11 positions match TRBD1. Per germline, CDR1 SGDLS and CDR2 YYNGEE. The CDR3 is 16 residues long. With V trimmed by 4 bases and J by 6 bases, 8 bases remained unmatched. The CDR3 bases are TGTGCCAGCAGCACACCGGGACAGGGGGGCGATGAAAAACTGTTTTTT. It yields the protein CASSTPGQGGDEKLFF.

V usage is TRBV28 and J usage is TRBJ2-3; D uncertain. Trimming shortened V by 2 bases and J by 2 bases, and 14 bases separated the two germline ends. Germline assignment: CDR1 MDHEN and CDR2 SYDVKM. This CDR3 is 16 amino acids long. CDR3 sequence: CASSLPRTPDTDTQYF. CDR3 DNA sequence: TGTGCCAGCAGTTTACCCCGGACGCCTGACACAGATACGCAGTATTTT.

V is TRBV28 and J is TRBJ2-7; 7 bases are a match to TRBD2. The length of the CDR3 is 16 residues. The germline V gene has CDR1 MDHEN and CDR2 SYDVKM. Unmatched junction bases numbered 15, after V lost 6 bases and J lost 4 bases. The CDR3 DNA is TGTGCCAGCAGCCGGGCGGGAGTTTGGCTGCTGTACGAGCAGTACTTC. Its protein is CASSRAGVWLLYEQYF.

The chain recombines TRBV19 with TRBJ2-7; 8 bases fit TRBD1. This CDR3 region has 14 residues. Trimming took 3 bases from V and 5 from J; bases not matched to a gene: 6. Germline V gene sequence: CDR1 LNHDA, CDR2 SQIVND (reference sequence). CDR3 sequence: CASSITGGSNEQYF. CDR3 coding DNA: TGTGCCAGTAGTATTACAGGGGGTTCCAACGAGCAGTACTTC.

The chain is built from TRBV7-9 and TRBJ2-7; D is perhaps TRBD1 or TRBD2 (7 bases each). Looked up from germline, CDR1 is SEHNR and CDR2 is FQNEAQ (reference sequence). The germline V and J ends were trimmed by 5 bases and 4 bases, with 12 bases remaining between them. The CDR3 extends over 13 amino acids. DNA of the CDR3: TGTGCCAGCAGCAGACAGGGACTATACGAGCAGTACTTC. Its translation: CASSRQGLYEQYF.

This chain links TRBV7-9 with TRBJ2-1; 7 nucleotides align to TRBD2. The V gene's germline CDR1 is SEHNR and CDR2 FQNEAQ (reference sequence). With V trimmed by 8 bases and J by 7 bases, 5 bases remained unmatched. The CDR3 has 12 amino acids. The CDR3 bases are TGTGCCAGCGTAGCGGGCACTAATGAGCAGTTCTTC. Its translation is CASVAGTNEQFF.

Only a few counts were recorded for this clone. CDR3 in amino acids: CARTGDDSPYGYTF. The CDR3 nucleotides read TGTGCCCGAACAGGGGACGACAGCCCTTATGGCTACACCTTC. The chain joins TRBV21-1 to TRBJ1-2; the D call of TRBD1 is as the table states it, not checked on the DNA. TRBV21-1 is a documented pseudogene. The CDR3 runs 14 residues.

The rearrangement joins TRBV7-9 to TRBJ2-7; 7 bases agree with TRBD2. Trimming cost V 5 bases and J 0 bases; bases outside gene matches: 10. Germline CDR1 reads SEHNR; CDR2 reads FQNEAQ (reference sequence). The CDR3 consists of 16 residues. CDR3 nucleotides: TGTGCCAGCAGCATGAATAGCGGGTGGAGCTCCTACGAGCAGTACTTC. Amino acids: CASSMNSGWSSYEQYF. Combining the CDR3 with reference TRBV7-9 and TRBJ2-7 gives the whole variable domain DTGVSQNPRHKITKRGQNVTFRCDPISEHNRLYWYRQTLGQGPEFLTYFQNEAQLEKSRLLSDRFSAERPKGSFSTLEIQRTEQGDSAMYLCASSMNSGWSSYEQYFGPGTRLTVT.

As regards this clone: The sample has other DNA sequences that encode this CDR3 too. The DNA of the CDR3 is TGCGCCAGCAGCGGCGGACTAGCGGGAGTCTACGAGCAGTACTTC. Translated, it gives CASSGGLAGVYEQYF. The rearrangement links TRBV5-1 to TRBJ2-7, with 13 bases matching TRBD2. J gave up 3 bases and V 4 bases, and 4 bases lay outside the gene matches. Germline CDR1 is SGHRS and CDR2 is YFSETQ. The length of the CDR3 is 15 residues.

This clone was picked up one time. The CDR3 is CASSKRRTSSYNEQFF. For the CDR3, the DNA is TGTGCCAGCAGCAAACGCCGGACAAGCTCCTACAATGAGCAGTTCTTC. V and J are TRBV21-1 and TRBJ2-1; the table gives TRBD1 as D, unverified against the DNA. TRBV21-1 is flagged as a pseudogene. The CDR3 sequence is 16 residues long.

DNA of the CDR3: TGTGCCAGCAGGTTTAGTAGTGGGGGGGGCAATGAGCAGTTCTTC. Protein sequence: CASRFSSGGGNEQFF. This chain joins TRBV2 and TRBJ2-1; 7 bases map to TRBD2. This CDR3 spans 15 amino acids. The germline V gene encodes CDR1 SNHLY and CDR2 FYNNEI. After removal of 6 bases from V and 6 bases from J, the junction contained 11 bases not matched to a gene. The full variable domain, completed using reference TRBV2 and TRBJ2-1, is EPEVTQTPSHQVTQMGQEVILRCVPISNHLYFYWYRQILGQKVEFLVSFYNNEISEKSEIFDDQFSVERPDGSNFTLKIRSTKLEDSAMYFCASRFSSGGGNEQFFGPGTRLTVL.

The genes are TRBV7-2 and TRBJ2-7; TRBD1 agrees at 9 bases. The germline V gene encodes CDR1 SGHTA and CDR2 FQGNSA. The V gene end was trimmed by 6 bases and the J gene end by 3 bases; junction bases not matched to a gene: 6. This CDR3 is 14 amino acids long. The CDR3 loop reads CASRGDREYYEQYF. CDR3 DNA: TGTGCCAGCAGAGGGGACAGGGAATACTACGAGCAGTACTTC. Variable domain in full (rest from reference TRBV7-2 and TRBJ2-7): GAGVSQSPSNKVTEKGKDVELRCDPISGHTALYWYRQSLGQGLEFLIYFQGNSAPDKSGLPSDRFSAERTGGSVSTLTIQRTQQEDSAVYLCASRGDREYYEQYFGPGTRLTVT.

This clone appeared once. This chain joins TRBV11-2 and TRBJ2-5, with D perhaps TRBD2 (6 bases). The CDR3 is 16 amino acids. CDR1 and CDR2 from the germline V gene are SGHAT and FQNNGV. V dropped 4 bases and J dropped 1 base, with 16 bases sitting between them. CDR3 nucleotides: TGTGCCAGCAGCTCAACAAATCGGGACTTCCAAGAGACCCAGTACTTC. The encoded protein is CASSSTNRDFQETQYF.

CDR3 nucleotides: TGCGCCAGCAGCCAATCCGATTCTGAAGCTTTCTTT. Translated, it gives CASSQSDSEAFF. The rearrangement links TRBV4-3 to TRBJ1-1; D gene uncertain. V was shortened by 2 bases and J by 6 bases, with 7 bases between the two germline ends. This CDR3 region has 12 residues. Germline CDR1 reads LGHNA; CDR2 reads YSLEER.